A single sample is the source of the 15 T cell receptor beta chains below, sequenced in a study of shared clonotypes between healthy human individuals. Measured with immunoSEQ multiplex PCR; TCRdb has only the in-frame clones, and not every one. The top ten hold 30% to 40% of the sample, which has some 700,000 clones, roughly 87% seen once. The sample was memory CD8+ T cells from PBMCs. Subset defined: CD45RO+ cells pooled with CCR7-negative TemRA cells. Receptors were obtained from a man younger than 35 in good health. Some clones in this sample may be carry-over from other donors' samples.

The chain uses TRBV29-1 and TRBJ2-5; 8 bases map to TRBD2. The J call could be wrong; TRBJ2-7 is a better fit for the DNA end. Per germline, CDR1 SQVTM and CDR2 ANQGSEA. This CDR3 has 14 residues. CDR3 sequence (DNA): TGCAGCGTCATAACCGGGACTAGGCCCTACGAGCAGTACTTC. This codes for CSVITGTRPYEQYF.

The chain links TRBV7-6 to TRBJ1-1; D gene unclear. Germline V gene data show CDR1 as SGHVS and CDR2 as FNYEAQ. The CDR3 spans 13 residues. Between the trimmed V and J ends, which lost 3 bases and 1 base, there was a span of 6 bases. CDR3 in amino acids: CASSFSRNTEAFF. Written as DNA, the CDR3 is TGTGCCAGCAGCTTCAGCCGGAACACTGAAGCTTTCTTT.

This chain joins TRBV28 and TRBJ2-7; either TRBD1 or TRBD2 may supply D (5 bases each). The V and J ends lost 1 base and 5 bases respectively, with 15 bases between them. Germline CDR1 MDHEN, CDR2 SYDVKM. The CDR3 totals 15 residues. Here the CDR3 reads CASSLFGLVGHEQYF. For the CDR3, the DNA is TGTGCCAGCAGTTTATTCGGATTGGTGGGACACGAGCAGTACTTC. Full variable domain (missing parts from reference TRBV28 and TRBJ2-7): DVKVTQSSRYLVKRTGEKVFLECVQDMDHENMFWYRQDPGLGLRLIYFSYDVKMKEKGDIPEGYSVSREKKERFSLILESASTNQTSMYLCASSLFGLVGHEQYFGPGTRLTVT.

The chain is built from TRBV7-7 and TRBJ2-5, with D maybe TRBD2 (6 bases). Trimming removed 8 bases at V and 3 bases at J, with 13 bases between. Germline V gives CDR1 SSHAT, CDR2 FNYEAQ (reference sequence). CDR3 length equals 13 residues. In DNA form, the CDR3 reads TGTGCCAGCGGGGGGACGATTGAAGAGACCCAGTACTTC. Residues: CASGGTIEETQYF.

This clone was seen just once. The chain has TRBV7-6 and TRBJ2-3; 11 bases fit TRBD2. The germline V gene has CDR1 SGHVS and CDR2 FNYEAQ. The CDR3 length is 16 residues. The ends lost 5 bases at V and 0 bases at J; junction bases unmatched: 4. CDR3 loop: CASSPRTSGSTDTQYF. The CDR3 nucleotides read TGTGCCAGCAGCCCCCGGACTAGCGGGAGCACAGATACGCAGTATTTT.

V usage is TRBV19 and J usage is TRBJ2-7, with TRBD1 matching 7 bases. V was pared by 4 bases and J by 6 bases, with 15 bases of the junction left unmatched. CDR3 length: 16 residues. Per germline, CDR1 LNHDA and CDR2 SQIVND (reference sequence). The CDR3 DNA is TGTGCCAGTAGTAGCCGACAGGGAACGAGGTCAATCGAGCAGTACTTC. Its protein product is CASSSRQGTRSIEQYF.

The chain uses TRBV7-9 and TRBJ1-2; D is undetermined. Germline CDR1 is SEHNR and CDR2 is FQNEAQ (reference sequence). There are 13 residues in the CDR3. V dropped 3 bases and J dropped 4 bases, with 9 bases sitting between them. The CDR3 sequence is CASSFTEFYGYTF. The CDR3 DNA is TGTGCCAGCAGCTTTACAGAGTTCTATGGCTACACCTTC.

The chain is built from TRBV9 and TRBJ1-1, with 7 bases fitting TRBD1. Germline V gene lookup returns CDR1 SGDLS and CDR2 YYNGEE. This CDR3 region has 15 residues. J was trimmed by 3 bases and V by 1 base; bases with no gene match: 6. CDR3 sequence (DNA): TGTGCCAGCAGCGTATTTCTCAGGGGGGACACTGAAGCTTTCTTT. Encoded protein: CASSVFLRGDTEAFF.

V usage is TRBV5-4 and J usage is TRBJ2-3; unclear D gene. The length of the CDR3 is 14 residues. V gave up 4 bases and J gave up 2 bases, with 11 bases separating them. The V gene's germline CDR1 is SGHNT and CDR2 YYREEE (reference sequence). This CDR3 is CASSHILDTDTQYF. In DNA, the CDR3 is TGTGCCAGCAGCCATATTTTAGACACAGATACGCAGTATTTT.

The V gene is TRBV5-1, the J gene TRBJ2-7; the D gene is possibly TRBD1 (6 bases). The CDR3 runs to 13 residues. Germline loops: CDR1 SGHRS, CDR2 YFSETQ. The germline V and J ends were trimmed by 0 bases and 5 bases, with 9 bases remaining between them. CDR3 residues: CASSLGKGDEQYF. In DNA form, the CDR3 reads TGCGCCAGCAGCTTGGGTAAGGGGGACGAGCAGTACTTC. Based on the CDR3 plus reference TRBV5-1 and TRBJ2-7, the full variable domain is KAGVTQTPRYLIKTRGQQVTLSCSPISGHRSVSWYQQTPGQGLQFLFEYFSETQRNKGNFPGRFSGRQFSNSRSEMNVSTLELGDSALYLCASSLGKGDEQYFGPGTRLTVT.

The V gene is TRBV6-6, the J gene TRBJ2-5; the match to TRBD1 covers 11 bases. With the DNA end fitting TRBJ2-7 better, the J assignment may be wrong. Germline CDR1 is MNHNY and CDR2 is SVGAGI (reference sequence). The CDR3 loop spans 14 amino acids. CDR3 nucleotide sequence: TGTGCCAGCAGCCTAGGGACAGGGGGTACCGAGCAGTACTTC. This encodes CASSLGTGGTEQYF.

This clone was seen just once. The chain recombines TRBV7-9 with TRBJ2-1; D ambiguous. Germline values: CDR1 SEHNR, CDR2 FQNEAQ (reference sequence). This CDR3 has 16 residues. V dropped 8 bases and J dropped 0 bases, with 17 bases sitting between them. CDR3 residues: CASPNPASSSYNEQFF. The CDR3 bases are TGTGCCAGCCCGAACCCAGCGTCGAGCTCCTACAATGAGCAGTTCTTC.

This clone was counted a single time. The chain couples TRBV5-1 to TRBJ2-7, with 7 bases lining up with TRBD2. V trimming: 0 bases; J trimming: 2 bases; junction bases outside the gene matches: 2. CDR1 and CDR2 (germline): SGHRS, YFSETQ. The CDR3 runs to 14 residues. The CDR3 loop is CASSLEGLPYEQYF. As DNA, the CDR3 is TGCGCCAGCAGCTTGGAGGGACTACCCTACGAGCAGTACTTC.

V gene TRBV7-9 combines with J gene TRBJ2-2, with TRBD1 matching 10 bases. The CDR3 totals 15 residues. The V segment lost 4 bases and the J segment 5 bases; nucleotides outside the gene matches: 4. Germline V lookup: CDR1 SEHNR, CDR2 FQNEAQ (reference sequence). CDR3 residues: CASSSWTGGTGELFF. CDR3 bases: TGTGCCAGCAGCTCCTGGACAGGGGGTACCGGGGAGCTGTTTTTT. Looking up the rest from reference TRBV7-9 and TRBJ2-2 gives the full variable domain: DTGVSQNPRHKITKRGQNVTFRCDPISEHNRLYWYRQTLGQGPEFLTYFQNEAQLEKSRLLSDRFSAERPKGSFSTLEIQRTEQGDSAMYLCASSSWTGGTGELFFGEGSRLTVL.

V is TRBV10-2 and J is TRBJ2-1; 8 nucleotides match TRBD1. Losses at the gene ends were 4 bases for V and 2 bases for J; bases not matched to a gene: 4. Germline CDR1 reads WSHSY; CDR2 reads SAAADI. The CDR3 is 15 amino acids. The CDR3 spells CASSGDRGPYNEQFF. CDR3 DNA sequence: TGCGCCAGCAGTGGCGACAGGGGACCCTACAATGAGCAGTTCTTC.